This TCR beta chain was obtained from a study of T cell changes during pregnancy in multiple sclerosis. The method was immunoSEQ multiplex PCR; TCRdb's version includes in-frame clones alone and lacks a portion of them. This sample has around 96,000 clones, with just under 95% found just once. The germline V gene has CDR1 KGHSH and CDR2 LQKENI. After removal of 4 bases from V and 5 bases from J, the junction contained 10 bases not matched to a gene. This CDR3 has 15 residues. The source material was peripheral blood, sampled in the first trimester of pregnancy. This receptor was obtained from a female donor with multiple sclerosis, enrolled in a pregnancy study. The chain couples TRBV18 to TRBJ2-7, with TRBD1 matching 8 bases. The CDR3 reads CASSRGTGGSHEQYF. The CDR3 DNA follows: TGTGCCAGCTCACGGGGAACAGGGGGGAGCCACGAGCAGTACTTC.